Below, 20 T cell receptor beta chains from the same sample are listed, as sequenced in a study of blood T cells in healthy people across ages. A sample-barcoded 5' primer and a J-beta primer mix were used in a second PCR of roughly 6 to 11 cycles. MiXCR, applied by TCRdb to the 5' RACE reads, yields one record per CDR3 protein. The sample lists 1.5 million to 2 million distinct CDR3 sequences, 49% occurring once. Specimen: blood. The receptors come from a woman between 35 and 50 years old in good health.

V gene TRBV27 combines with J gene TRBJ2-3, with TRBD2 as a possible D gene (6 bases). Between the trimmed V and J ends, which lost 5 bases and 2 bases, there was a span of 17 bases. CDR1 is MNHEY, CDR2 SMNVEV, per germline (reference sequence). The CDR3 is made up of 16 amino acids. The CDR3 DNA is TGTGCCAGCAGTACCCGATCCGGACTATCCACAGATACGCAGTATTTT. This gives the protein CASSTRSGLSTDTQYF.

This clonotype was picked up a small number of times. J is TRBJ2-1 and V is TRBV20-1, with no clear D. The CDR3 is 15 amino acids. CDR1 is DFQATT and CDR2 is SNEGSKA in the germline V gene (reference sequence). V lost 6 bases, J lost 4 bases, and 19 bases lay in between. CDR3 coding DNA: TGCAGTGCCAACCGAGCACGAACGTCATACAATGAGCAGTTCTTC. It encodes CSANRARTSYNEQFF.

This clonotype showed up just a few times. V gene TRBV10-3 combines with J gene TRBJ2-7; D unclear. V lost 0 bases and J 7 bases, leaving 7 bases between the germline ends. The germline V gene has CDR1 ENHRY and CDR2 SYGVKD. The CDR3 extends over 12 amino acids. This CDR3 reads CAISESGREQYF. CDR3 nucleotides: TGTGCCATCAGTGAGTCTGGCAGAGAGCAGTACTTC.

This clonotype has more than one count but fewer than ten. CDR3 nucleotides: TGTGCCAGCAGTGAAGTTGGGGGGGGGCCCTACAATGAGCAGTTCTTC. This codes for CASSEVGGGPYNEQFF. The gene calls are TRBV6-1 and TRBJ2-1; maybe TRBD2 (7 bases). Germline lookup yields CDR1 MNHNS and CDR2 SASEGT. Trimming pared 1 base from V and 2 bases from J, leaving 12 bases between. The CDR3 is made up of 16 amino acids.

The chain recombines TRBV7-2 with TRBJ2-7; D remains ambiguous. Germline V gene sequence: CDR1 SGHTA, CDR2 FQGNSA. CDR3 length: 14 amino acids. V lost 0 bases, J lost 5 bases, and 11 bases lay in between. The CDR3 spells CASSLAYYPDEQYF. The CDR3 DNA follows: TGTGCCAGCAGCTTAGCCTATTACCCAGACGAGCAGTACTTC.

The chain uses TRBV29-1 and TRBJ2-3, with D perhaps being TRBD1 or TRBD2 (5 bases each). The germline V gene has CDR1 SQVTM and CDR2 ANQGSEA. The CDR3 length is 16 residues. Trimming took off 1 base at V and 2 bases at J, with 16 bases between the two ends. CDR3 DNA: TGCAGCGTTGAAGGGGGGTGGCAGGACCTCACAGATACGCAGTATTTT. The encoded protein is CSVEGGWQDLTDTQYF.

Details on this clonotype: One end of the junction is discordant with germline, which a read error may explain. This chain links TRBV7-2 with TRBJ1-2; 8 bases are shared with TRBD1. The CDR3 runs to 15 residues. CDR1 is SGHTA, CDR2 FQGNSA, per germline. The CDR3 region has the DNA TGTGCCAACAGCTTTACCGGACAGGGATTAAATGGCTGCACCTTC. Translating gives CANSFTGQGLNGCTF.

Note on this clonotype: One base away lies a much larger clone, so this may be a sequencing read error. The CDR3 loop reads CSVEPGGYEQYF. The CDR3 DNA reads as TGCAGCGTTGAACCCGGGGGCTATGAGCAGTACTTC. This chain uses TRBV29-1 with TRBJ2-5; D may match TRBD1 or TRBD2 (6 bases each). Germline V gives CDR1 SQVTM, CDR2 ANQGSEA. V lost 2 bases and J lost 11, with 15 bases in between. This CDR3 contains 12 residues. The full variable domain, rest sourced from reference TRBV29-1 and TRBJ2-5, is SAVISQKPSRDICQRGTSLTIQCQVDSQVTMMFWYRQQPGQSLTLIATANQGSEATYESGFVIDKFPISRPNLTFSTLTVSNMSPEDSSIYLCSVEPGGYEQYFGPGTRLLVL.

This chain links TRBV6-2 or TRBV6-3 with TRBJ2-1; 9 bases are shared with TRBD2. CDR1 and CDR2 from the germline V gene are MNHEY and SVGEGT. V trimming: 7 bases; J trimming: 8 bases; junction bases outside the gene matches: 9. The CDR3 sequence is 14 residues long. The CDR3 loop is CASIRAGGRHEQFF. Here the CDR3 DNA reads TGTGCCAGCATCAGGGCGGGGGGGCGACATGAGCAGTTCTTC.

The rearrangement links TRBV4-1 to TRBJ2-3; D is ambiguous. From germline, CDR1 is MGHRA and CDR2 YSYEKL. The CDR3 is 18 amino acids. Trimming took off 4 bases at V and 5 bases at J, with 25 bases between the two ends. CDR3 coding DNA: TGCGCCAGCAGCCGCAATTTGGCGCTTTCGTCCGTCGGAGATACGCAGTATTTT. Translation gives CASSRNLALSSVGDTQYF.

Details on this clonotype: A junction boundary mismatches the germline segment, possibly from a read error. The gene calls are TRBV6-5 and TRBJ2-6, with D possibly TRBD1 on 5 matching bases. CDR3 length: 15 amino acids. CDR1 and CDR2 (germline): MNHEY, SVGAGI. CDR3 amino acids: CASSSGASGADVLTF. The CDR3 DNA is TGTGCCAGCAGTTCCGGCGCCTCTGGGGCCGACGTCCTGACTTTC.

V gene TRBV14 combines with J gene TRBJ1-1; D unresolved. V was clipped by 2 bases and J by 5 bases, with 6 bases between them. CDR3 length: 12 residues. CDR1 and CDR2 from the germline V gene are SGHDN and FVKESK. The CDR3, as DNA: TGTGCCAGCAGCCAATGGGGAACTGAAGCTTTCTTT. Residues: CASSQWGTEAFF.

In its sample, this clonotype was seen a few times. The chain uses TRBV15 and TRBJ2-7; tentatively, D is TRBD1 (6 bases). Trimming removed 5 bases at V and 3 bases at J, with 11 bases between. Germline V gives CDR1 LNHNV, CDR2 YYDKDF (reference sequence). The CDR3 covers 13 residues. The CDR3 DNA reads TGTGCCACCAGCTCCCAGGGGCTCTACGAGCAGTACTTC. It encodes CATSSQGLYEQYF.

This chain connects TRBV7-2 to TRBJ1-2; D may be TRBD1 (6 bases). Trimming removed 3 bases at V and 6 bases at J, with 11 bases between. The CDR3 extends over 13 amino acids. CDR1 is SGHTA and CDR2 is FQGNSA in the germline V gene. The CDR3 sequence is CASSFGGADGYTF. The CDR3 DNA reads TGTGCCAGCAGCTTCGGGGGCGCTGATGGCTACACCTTC.

CDR3 sequence (DNA): TGCAGTGCTAAGACCCCCCTAGCGGGGGGCGGCACAGATACGCAGTATTTT. Amino acid sequence: CSAKTPLAGGGTDTQYF. This chain joins TRBV20-1 and TRBJ2-3; 11 bases map to TRBD2. The junction had 10 bases not matched to a gene; V was cut back by 4 bases and J by 1 base. Germline V gene sequence: CDR1 DFQATT, CDR2 SNEGSKA (reference sequence). CDR3 length: 17 amino acids.

This clonotype was seen a few times. The chain combines TRBV7-2 with TRBJ2-7; a possible D gene is TRBD1 (6 bases). The germline V gene has CDR1 SGHTA and CDR2 FQGNSA. The CDR3 runs 13 residues. V was trimmed by 5 bases and J by 7 bases, leaving 15 bases between them. The CDR3 reads CASSAYRVGEQYF. Here the CDR3 DNA reads TGTGCCAGCAGCGCCTACAGGGTAGGGGAGCAGTACTTC.

This clonotype appeared a few times. V is TRBV7-9 and J is TRBJ2-3; 9 bases fit TRBD1. Trimming cost V 4 bases and J 8 bases; bases outside gene matches: 4. The germline V gene encodes CDR1 SEHNR and CDR2 FQNEAQ (reference sequence). The CDR3 runs 13 residues. Here the CDR3 DNA reads TGTGCCAGCAGCTACGTACAGGGGGCTACGCAGTATTTT. Amino acids: CASSYVQGATQYF.

The CDR3, as DNA: TGTGCCAGCAGTGAGGGGCGGACCTATGGCTACACCTTC. As protein: CASSEGRTYGYTF. The J gene is TRBJ1-2, the V gene TRBV6-1; possibly TRBD1 for D (5 bases). CDR1 is MNHNS, CDR2 SASEGT, per germline. CDR3 length: 13 residues. Trimming stripped 3 bases from V and 4 bases from J, with 9 bases between.

A remark on this clonotype: Mismatch with germline at one junction end may stem from a read error. The V and J genes are TRBV7-7 and TRBJ2-5; 7 bases map to TRBD1. Germline-derived CDR1 and CDR2 are SSHAT and FNYEAQ (reference sequence). The CDR3 length is 14 residues. CDR3 protein: CASSATETGETQYF. As DNA, the CDR3 is TGTGCTAGCAGCGCAACCGAGACAGGGGAGACCCAGTACTTC.

The chain links TRBV9 to TRBJ2-3; 11 bases fit TRBD2. The CDR3 sequence is 16 residues long. The V gene end was trimmed by 4 bases and the J gene end by 6 bases; junction bases not matched to a gene: 10. The germline gives CDR1 SGDLS, CDR2 YYNGEE. CDR3 in amino acids: CASSQASGGIRDTQYF. CDR3 in DNA: TGTGCCAGCAGCCAGGCTAGCGGGGGGATTCGGGATACGCAGTATTTT.